Sequencing of this TCR beta chain was carried out in a study of radiation and T cells in renal cell carcinoma. In the study overall: Nephrectomy followed 15 Gy stereotactic body radiation by 4 weeks.

Unmatched junction bases numbered 10, after V lost 7 bases and J lost 3 bases. Germline loops: CDR1 MNHEY, CDR2 SVGAGI. CDR3 length equals 15 residues. General study results and limits: Without pretreatment biopsies, baseline tumor clonotype presence was undetermined.

Documented time point: blood 2 weeks post-SBRT. As for treatment: 15 Gy SBRT to primary tumor, nephrectomy 4 weeks later. After SBRT, blood was collected at 2 and 4 weeks, plus baseline. Clear cell pathology was present in this patient's renal cell carcinoma. Worth noting for this clone: Its antigen is currently unknown.

The protocol was immunoSEQ multiplex PCR, while the TCRdb copy is restricted to in-frame clones and leaves out a portion. Of some 150,000 clones in the sample, approximately 90% were seen once. This specimen consisted of blood, obtained from a patient whose treatment included radiotherapy and nephrectomy. The receptor comes from a woman aged 50 to 65 with renal cell carcinoma. The J gene is TRBJ2-5, the V gene TRBV6-5; the match to TRBD2 covers 8 bases. The CDR3 protein is CASTAYVAGKETQYF. Written as DNA, the CDR3 is TGTGCCAGCACCGCCTATGTAGCGGGGAAAGAGACCCAGTACTTC.